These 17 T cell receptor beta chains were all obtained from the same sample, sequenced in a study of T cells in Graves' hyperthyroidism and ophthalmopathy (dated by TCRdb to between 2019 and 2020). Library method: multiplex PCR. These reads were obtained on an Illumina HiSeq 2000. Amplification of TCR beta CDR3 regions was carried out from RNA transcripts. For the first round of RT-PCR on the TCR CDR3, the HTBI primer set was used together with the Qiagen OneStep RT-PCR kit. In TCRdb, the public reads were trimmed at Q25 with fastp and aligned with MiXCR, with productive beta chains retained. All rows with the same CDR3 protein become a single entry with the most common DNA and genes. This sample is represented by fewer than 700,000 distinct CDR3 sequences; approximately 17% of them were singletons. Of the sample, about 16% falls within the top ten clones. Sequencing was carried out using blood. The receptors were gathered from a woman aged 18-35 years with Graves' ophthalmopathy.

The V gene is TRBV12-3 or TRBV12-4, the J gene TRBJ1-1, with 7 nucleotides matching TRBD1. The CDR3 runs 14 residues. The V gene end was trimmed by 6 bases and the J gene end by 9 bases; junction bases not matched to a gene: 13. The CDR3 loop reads CASSQRGTDNKAFF. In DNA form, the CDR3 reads TGTGCCAGCAGCCAACGCGGGACAGACAACAAAGCTTTCTTT.

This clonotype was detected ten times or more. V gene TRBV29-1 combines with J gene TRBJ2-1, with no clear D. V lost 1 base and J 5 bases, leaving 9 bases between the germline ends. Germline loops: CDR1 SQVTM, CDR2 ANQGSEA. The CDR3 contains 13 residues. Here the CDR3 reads CSVEVGWDNEQFF. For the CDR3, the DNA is TGCAGCGTTGAAGTTGGGTGGGACAATGAGCAGTTCTTC.

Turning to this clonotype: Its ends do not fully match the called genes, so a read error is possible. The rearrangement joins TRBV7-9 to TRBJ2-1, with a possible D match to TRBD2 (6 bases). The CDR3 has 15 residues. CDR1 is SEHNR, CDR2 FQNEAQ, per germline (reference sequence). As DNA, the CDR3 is TGTGCCAGCAGCCCGACTAGTAGTAACTACAATGAGCAGCTCTTC. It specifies CASSPTSSNYNEQLF.

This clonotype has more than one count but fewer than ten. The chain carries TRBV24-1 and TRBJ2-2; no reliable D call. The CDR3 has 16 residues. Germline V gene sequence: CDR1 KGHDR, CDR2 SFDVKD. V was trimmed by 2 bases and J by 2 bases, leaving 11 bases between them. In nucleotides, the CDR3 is TGTGCCACCAGTGATTATGGCATGTCAAACACCGGGGAGCTGTTTTTT. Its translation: CATSDYGMSNTGELFF.

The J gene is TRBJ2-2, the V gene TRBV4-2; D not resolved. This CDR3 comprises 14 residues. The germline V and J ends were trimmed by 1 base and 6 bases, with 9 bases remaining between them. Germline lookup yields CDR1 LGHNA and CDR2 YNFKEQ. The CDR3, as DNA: TGTGCCAGCAGCCAAGTTGAATGGTCCGGGGAGCTGTTTTTT. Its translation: CASSQVEWSGELFF.

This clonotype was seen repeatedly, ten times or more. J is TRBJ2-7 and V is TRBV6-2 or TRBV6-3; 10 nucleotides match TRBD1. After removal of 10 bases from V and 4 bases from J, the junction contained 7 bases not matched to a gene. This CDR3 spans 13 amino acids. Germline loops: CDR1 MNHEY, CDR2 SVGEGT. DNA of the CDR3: TGTGCCACTGGGACAGGGGAAGGGTACGAGCAGTACTTC. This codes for CATGTGEGYEQYF.

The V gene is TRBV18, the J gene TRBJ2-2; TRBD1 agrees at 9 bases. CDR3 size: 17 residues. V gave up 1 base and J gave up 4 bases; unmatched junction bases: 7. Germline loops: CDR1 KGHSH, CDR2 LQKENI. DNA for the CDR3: TGTGCCAGCTCACCACAGGACAGGGGCGGAGGCACCGGGGAGCTGTTTTTT. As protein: CASSPQDRGGGTGELFF.

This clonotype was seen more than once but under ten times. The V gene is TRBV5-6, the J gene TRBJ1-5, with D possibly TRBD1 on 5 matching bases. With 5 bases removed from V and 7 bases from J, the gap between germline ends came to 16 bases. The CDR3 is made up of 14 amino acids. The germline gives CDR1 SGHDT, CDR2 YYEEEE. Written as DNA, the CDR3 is TGTGCCAGCAGGGGACCATATCCGCGGCAGCCCCAGCATTTT. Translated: CASRGPYPRQPQHF.

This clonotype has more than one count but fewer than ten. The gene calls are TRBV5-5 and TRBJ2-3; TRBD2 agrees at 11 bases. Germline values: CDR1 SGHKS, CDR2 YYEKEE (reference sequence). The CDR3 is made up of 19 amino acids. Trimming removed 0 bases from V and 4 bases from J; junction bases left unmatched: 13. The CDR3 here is CASSLVVAGGPKSPDTQYF. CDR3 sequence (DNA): TGTGCCAGCAGCTTGGTTGTAGCGGGGGGGCCTAAGTCCCCAGATACGCAGTATTTT.

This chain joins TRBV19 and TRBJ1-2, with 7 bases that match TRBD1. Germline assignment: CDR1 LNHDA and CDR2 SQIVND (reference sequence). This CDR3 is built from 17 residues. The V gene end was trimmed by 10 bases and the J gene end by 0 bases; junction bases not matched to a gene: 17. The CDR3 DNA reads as TGTGCCACCAATCAAAGAGGCGGGGACAGCCCTAACTATGGCTACACCTTC. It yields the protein CATNQRGGDSPNYGYTF.

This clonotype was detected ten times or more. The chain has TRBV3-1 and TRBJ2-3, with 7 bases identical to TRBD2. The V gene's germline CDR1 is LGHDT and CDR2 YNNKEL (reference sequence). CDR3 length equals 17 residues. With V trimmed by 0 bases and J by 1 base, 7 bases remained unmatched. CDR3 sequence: CASSQDIMGGGTDTQYF. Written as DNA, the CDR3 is TGTGCCAGCAGCCAAGATATAATGGGGGGGGGCACAGATACGCAGTATTTT.

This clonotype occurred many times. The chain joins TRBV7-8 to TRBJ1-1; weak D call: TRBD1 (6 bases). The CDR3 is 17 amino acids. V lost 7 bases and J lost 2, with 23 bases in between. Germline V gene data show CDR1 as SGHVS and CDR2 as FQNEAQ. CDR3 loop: CASTMRTAGGSNTEAFF. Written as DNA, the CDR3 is TGTGCCAGCACCATGAGGACAGCGGGGGGGTCAAACACTGAAGCTTTCTTT.

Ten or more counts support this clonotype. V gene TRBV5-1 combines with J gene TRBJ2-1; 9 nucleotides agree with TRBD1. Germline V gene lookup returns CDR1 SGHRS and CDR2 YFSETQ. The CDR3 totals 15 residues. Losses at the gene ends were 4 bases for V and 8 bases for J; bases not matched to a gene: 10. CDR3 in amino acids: CASSPRDRVIHEQFF. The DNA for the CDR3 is TGCGCCAGCAGCCCCCGGGACAGGGTTATTCATGAGCAGTTCTTC.

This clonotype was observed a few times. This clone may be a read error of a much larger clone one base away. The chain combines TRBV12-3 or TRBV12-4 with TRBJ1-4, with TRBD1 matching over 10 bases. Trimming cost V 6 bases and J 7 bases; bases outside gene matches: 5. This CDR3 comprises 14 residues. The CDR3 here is CASRRDRGGEKLFF. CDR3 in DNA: TGTGCCAGCAGACGGGACAGGGGTGGTGAAAAACTGTTTTTT.

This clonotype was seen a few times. The DNA for the CDR3 is TGCGCCAGCAGCCAAGCTTCCTCGGTTAGGACTGAAGCTTTCTTT. Its protein is CASSQASSVRTEAFF. The V call is TRBV4-1, the J call TRBJ1-1, with D unclear. Germline V gives CDR1 MGHRA, CDR2 YSYEKL. Deletions cut 1 base from V and 5 bases from J, with 14 bases between. This CDR3 is built from 15 residues.

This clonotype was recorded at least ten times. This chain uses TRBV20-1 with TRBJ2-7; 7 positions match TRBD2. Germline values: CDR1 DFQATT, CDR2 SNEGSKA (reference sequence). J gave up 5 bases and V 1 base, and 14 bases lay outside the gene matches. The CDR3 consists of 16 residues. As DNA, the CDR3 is TGCAGTGCTAGAGCCCGGGGAACGGGAGGCATAAACGAGCAGTACTTC. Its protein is CSARARGTGGINEQYF.

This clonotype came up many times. CDR3: CASSLRNEKLFF. The CDR3 region has the DNA TGTGCCAGCAGTTTACGAAATGAAAAACTGTTTTTT. The chain couples TRBV12-3 or TRBV12-4 to TRBJ1-4; D unclear. Trimming cost V 2 bases and J 5 bases, with 3 bases left between them. The CDR3 is 12 residues long.